The clone carrying this TCR beta chain was picked up a small number of times. The antigen is undetermined. Each TCR beta cDNA library carried unique molecular identifiers. TCRdb independently ran MiXCR on the PCR reads; one entry per CDR3 protein. The profile covers 160,000 or so distinct CDR3 sequences, with 36% appearing a single time and about 26% taken by the ten largest. This specimen belongs to a study of post-analysis software for immune sequencing data. Points from the study as a whole: Comparison with controls showed significantly lower normalized Chao1 diversity in multiple sclerosis patients.

The V gene lost 1 base and the J gene lost 2 bases, with 10 bases spanning the gap. Germline V gives CDR1 SEHNR, CDR2 FQNEAQ (reference sequence). The CDR3 loop spans 15 amino acids. The clonotype originates from a girl aged 10 to 17 with multiple sclerosis. The V gene is TRBV7-9, the J gene TRBJ2-3; D is unclear. This sample comprised blood, obtained after autologous hematopoietic stem cell transplantation. CDR3 region: CASSLVPHNTDTQYF. The DNA of the CDR3 is TGTGCCAGCAGCTTAGTTCCACATAACACAGATACGCAGTATTTT.